The T cell receptor (beta chain) under discussion was sequenced for a study of CD8 T cells in Susac syndrome. High-throughput TCR beta sequencing covered peripheral CD8+ and CD4+ T cells. The patients serving as multiple sclerosis controls were treatment-naive. They had stable or active relapsing-remitting disease and fulfilled revised McDonald criteria. An input of about 0.5 to 1 ug of RNA was subjected to reverse transcription using random hexamers. The amplification used immunoSEQ multiplex PCR on TCR beta CDR3; it spanned 54 Vbeta and 13 Jbeta. TCRdb re-derived calls from the immunoSEQ multiplex PCR reads in MiXCR, one entry per CDR3 protein. The data contain about 300,000 distinct CDR3 sequences, 89% of them singletons. Germline V lookup: CDR1 DFQATT, CDR2 SNEGSKA (reference sequence). Trimming stripped 0 bases from V and 4 bases from J, with 10 bases between. This CDR3 has 13 amino acids.

The chain carries TRBV20-1 and TRBJ2-7, with a possible D match to TRBD2 (5 bases). The clonotype originates from a human donor with multiple sclerosis. Sequenced input: CD8+ T cells from PBMCs. The CDR3 sequence is CSARDRREYEQYF. DNA for the CDR3: TGCAGTGCTAGAGATCGAAGGGAGTACGAGCAGTACTTC.